A selection of T cell receptor beta chains follows, all from one sample in a study of blood T cell repertoires in COVID-19. The protocol was immunoSEQ multiplex PCR, while the TCRdb copy is restricted to in-frame clones and leaves out a portion. The data show roughly 58,000 clones, just over 70% seen once. Source material: PBMCs or T cells enriched from blood (not recorded which). These receptors all stem from a woman between 55 and 75 years old who had been exposed to COVID-19. The CDR3 runs from the conserved cysteine through the conserved F or W. D genes are given only for firm matches. Some rows have no size entry. The others give once, few or many, or a class for an expanded clone.

d_gene	j_gene	v_gene	abundance	CDR3nt	CDR3aa
.	TRBJ1-1	TRBV27	.	TGTGCCAGCTCCAACACACCCAGGGACACTGAAGCTTTCTTT	CASSNTPRDTEAFF
TRBD2	TRBJ2-5	TRBV7-2	few	TGTGCCAGCAGCCTCTGGACTAGCGGGGGGGCCCCAGAGACCCAGTACTTC	CASSLWTSGGAPETQYF
TRBD1	TRBJ1-6	TRBV4-3	.	TGCGCCAGCAGCCAAATTTTCCGGGACAGGGCCGATTCACCCCTCCACTTT	CASSQIFRDRADSPLHF
.	TRBJ2-3	TRBV18	few	TGTGCCAGCTCACCTTCTAGCACAGATACGCAGTATTTT	CASSPSSTDTQYF
TRBD1	TRBJ1-2	TRBV28	.	TGTGCCAGCAGATCAGTGGACAGGGCTAACTATGGCTACACCTTC	CASRSVDRANYGYTF
.	TRBJ1-1	TRBV24-1	medium-sized	TGTGCCACCGCAGGAGGGATGAACACTGAAGCTTTCTTT	CATAGGMNTEAFF
TRBD2	TRBJ2-1	TRBV27	once	TGTGCCAGCAGTTTATCGGGACTAGCGGGGGGGCGGGAGCAGTTCTTC	CASSLSGLAGGREQFF
TRBD1	TRBJ2-2	TRBV28	.	TGTGCCAGCGCGATGACAGGGGTCCCCGGGGAGCTGTTTTTT	CASAMTGVPGELFF
TRBD1	TRBJ1-1	TRBV7-9	.	TGTGCCAGCAGCTTCCAGGGGACAGCGAACACTGAAGCTTTCTTT	CASSFQGTANTEAFF
.	TRBJ2-5	TRBV28	.	TGTGCCAGCAGTTCCATTTCCGGGAACCAAGAGACCCAGTACTTC	CASSSISGNQETQYF
.	TRBJ2-1	TRBV27	.	TGTGCCAGCAGTAGAACGAGAGGGGGACAAGGGGAGCAGTTCTTC	CASSRTRGGQGEQFF
.	TRBJ2-3	TRBV28	.	TGTGCCAGCAGTCCACCCGGGGATACGCAGTATTTT	CASSPPGDTQYF
.	TRBJ1-5	TRBV30	.	TGTGCCTGGAATGGACAGTTGAATCAGCCCCAGCATTTT	CAWNGQLNQPQHF
TRBD1	TRBJ2-7	TRBV28	many	TGTGCCAGCAGTTGGTACGGGGGGACAGGGTCCTACGAGCAGTACTTC	CASSWYGGTGSYEQYF
.	TRBJ2-7	TRBV7-8	once	TGTGCCAGCAGCTTAGGTGGGACTCCTGCGTCCGAGCAGTACTTC	CASSLGGTPASEQYF
.	TRBJ1-5	TRBV24-1	.	TGTGCCACCAGTGATTTGGGACAAAATCAGCCCCAGCATTTT	CATSDLGQNQPQHF
.	TRBJ1-5	TRBV7-4	.	TGTGCCAGCAGCCCCCCAATCAATCAGCCCCAGCATTTT	CASSPPINQPQHF
TRBD1	TRBJ1-2	TRBV24-1	few	TGTGCCACCAGAGGGGGCGACGACTATGGCTACACCTTC	CATRGGDDYGYTF
TRBD1	TRBJ2-5	TRBV11-2	.	TGTGCCAGCAGCTGGGGGACAGGGCAAGAGACCCAGTACTTC	CASSWGTGQETQYF
TRBD2	TRBJ2-1	TRBV30	once	TGTGCCTGGATTCCTCAACGGGGGACTAGCGGGAGGGTCTCCTACAATGAGCAGTTCTTC	CAWIPQRGTSGRVSYNEQFF
TRBD1	TRBJ1-2	TRBV15	.	TGTGCCACCAGCCGGGGACAGGGGACTACTAACTATGGCTACACCTTC	CATSRGQGTTNYGYTF
.	TRBJ2-4	TRBV30	once	TGTGCCCGGAGGGCTAACTCAGGAAACATTCAGTACTTC	CARRANSGNIQYF